Shown below are 8 T cell receptor beta chains from a single sample sequenced in a study of T cells in Graves' hyperthyroidism and ophthalmopathy. Template material for amplifying TCR beta CDR3 regions consisted of RNA transcripts. The HTBI primer set was used in a first-round RT-PCR of the TCR CDR3. Each CDR3 protein gets one entry after TCRdb re-called the multiplex PCR reads with MiXCR. The table includes about 620,000 distinct CDR3 sequences, 16% detected once. Input material: blood. The receptor set was obtained from a woman younger than 45 with Graves' hyperthyroidism.

The chain has TRBV7-3 and TRBJ2-7; TRBD1 is a possible D gene (5 bases). V was pared by 2 bases and J by 6 bases, with 11 bases between. The CDR3 runs 13 residues. The V gene's germline CDR1 is SGHTA and CDR2 FQGTGA. CDR3: CASSLSGLGEQYF. The CDR3 nucleotides read TGTGCCAGCAGCTTATCAGGGTTAGGCGAGCAGTACTTC. Drawing the rest from reference TRBV7-3 and TRBJ2-7, the complete variable domain is GAGVSQTPSNKVTEKGKYVELRCDPISGHTALYWYRQSLGQGPEFLIYFQGTGAADDSGLPNDRFFAVRPEGSVSTLKIQRTERGDSAVYLCASSLSGLGEQYFGPGTRLTVT.

This clonotype was recorded at least ten times. V is TRBV18 and J is TRBJ2-7, with a weak D call TRBD1 (5 bases). The CDR3 contains 13 residues. The V and J ends lost 5 bases and 5 bases respectively, with 13 bases between them. The germline CDR1 and CDR2 sequences are KGHSH and LQKENI. The CDR3 protein is CASSEAGLDEQYF. DNA for the CDR3: TGTGCCAGCTCAGAGGCAGGGCTCGACGAGCAGTACTTC.

The chain uses TRBV19 and TRBJ2-1; 7 positions match TRBD2. The CDR3 extends over 17 amino acids. Germline V gives CDR1 LNHDA, CDR2 SQIVND (reference sequence). The junction had 15 bases not matched to a gene; V was cut back by 7 bases and J by 3 bases. CDR3 in amino acids: CASKIGLAGENYNEQFF. Here the CDR3 DNA reads TGTGCCAGTAAAATAGGTTTGGCGGGAGAGAACTACAATGAGCAGTTCTTC.

The gene calls are TRBV28 and TRBJ1-3; 11 bases are shared with TRBD1. CDR1 is MDHEN and CDR2 is SYDVKM in the germline V gene. V lost 11 bases, J lost 0 bases, and 3 bases stayed unmatched. The CDR3 runs to 14 residues. The CDR3 sequence is CAGTGGSSGNTIYF. CDR3 nucleotides: TGTGCCGGGACAGGGGGGAGCTCTGGAAACACCATATATTTT.

There are many counts of this clonotype. The J gene is TRBJ2-2, the V gene TRBV7-8; TRBD2 agrees at 8 bases. Germline loops: CDR1 SGHVS, CDR2 FQNEAQ. Losses at the gene ends were 5 bases for V and 5 bases for J; bases not matched to a gene: 1. The CDR3 runs to 13 residues. CDR3 amino acids: CASSAGGTGELFF. In DNA form, the CDR3 reads TGTGCCAGCAGCGCGGGAGGTACCGGGGAGCTGTTTTTT.

This clonotype was detected many times. The genes are TRBV2 and TRBJ1-6; D perhaps matches TRBD1 (5 bases). This CDR3 is 13 amino acids long. Germline CDR1 reads SNHLY; CDR2 reads FYNNEI. With 6 bases removed from V and 8 bases from J, the gap between germline ends came to 11 bases. The CDR3 bases are TGTGCCAGCAGGGGGCTTGAGGATTCACCCCTCCACTTT. Encoded protein: CASRGLEDSPLHF.

This chain connects TRBV11-3 to TRBJ2-1; D gene ambiguous. Germline V lookup: CDR1 SGHNT, CDR2 YENEEA. This CDR3 has 12 amino acids. Trimming took off 3 bases at V and 12 bases at J, with 12 bases between the two ends. CDR3 DNA: TGTGCCAGCAGCTTCGGAAAAGGCGGGCAGTTCTTC. As protein: CASSFGKGGQFF.

This clonotype has just a few counts. The rearrangement joins TRBV6-1 to TRBJ2-7, with D possibly being TRBD1 (6 bases). CDR1 is MNHNS and CDR2 is SASEGT in the germline V gene. Trimming left V 6 bases short and J 2 bases short, with 20 bases between. This CDR3 has 16 residues. The CDR3 spells CASSLGSGTMTYEQYF. DNA for the CDR3: TGTGCCAGCAGCCTCGGCTCCGGGACAATGACCTACGAGCAGTACTTC.